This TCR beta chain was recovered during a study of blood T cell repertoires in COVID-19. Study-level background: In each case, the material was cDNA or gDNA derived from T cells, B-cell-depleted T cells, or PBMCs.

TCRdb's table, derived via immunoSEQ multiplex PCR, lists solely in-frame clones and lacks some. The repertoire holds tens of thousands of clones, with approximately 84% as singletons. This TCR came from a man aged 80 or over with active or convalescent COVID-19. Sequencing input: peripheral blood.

CDR3: CARSLASGYGYTF. The CDR3, as DNA: TGTGCCAGAAGCCTCGCCTCGGGCTATGGCTACACCTTC. This chain uses TRBV2 with TRBJ1-2; D remains ambiguous. The ends were cut back, 9 bases at V and 4 bases at J, with 15 bases in the middle. This CDR3 is built from 13 residues. Germline V CDR1 and CDR2: SNHLY, FYNNEI.